This TCR beta chain is drawn from a study of identifying expanded T cells in peripheral blood. TCRdb keeps only in-frame clones here, not all; method: immunoSEQ multiplex PCR. The data hold just under 65,000 clones, with about 89% observed a single time. The table lists this clone with a count of one. Germline V lookup: CDR1 SGHVS, CDR2 FQNEAQ. The CDR3 spans 14 residues. V was clipped by 5 bases and J by 6 bases; unmatched bases: 5. This receptor was taken from a person aged 18-69 years in good health. Sequences were obtained from blood. The chain has TRBV7-8 and TRBJ1-2, with 11 bases matching TRBD1. CDR3 protein: CASSTGQGADGYTF. In DNA, the CDR3 is TGTGCCAGCAGCACCGGACAGGGGGCTGATGGCTACACCTTC.